This is a list of T cell receptor beta chains from one sample in a study of blood T cells in healthy people across ages. MiXCR, applied by TCRdb to the 5' RACE reads, yields one record per CDR3 protein. Of 600,000 or so distinct CDR3 sequences listed, 25% to 35% are singletons. The sequencing sample was made of blood. The receptors were gathered from an elderly woman in good health. The CDR3 runs from the conserved cysteine through the conserved F or W. A D gene is named only where the DNA matches it firmly. A row's size may be missing; if present it is once, few, many or a size class.

d_gene: TRBD2
j_gene: TRBJ2-1
v_gene: TRBV11-2
abundance: many
CDR3nt: TGTGCCAGCAGCTTAAAGCGGGGGGGGCCAAATGAGCAGTTCTTC
CDR3aa: CASSLKRGGPNEQFF

d_gene: TRBD2
j_gene: TRBJ2-5
v_gene: TRBV7-2
abundance: many
CDR3nt: TGTGCCAGCAGCTTCTCGGGACTAGCGGGGGGCCAAGAGACCCAGTACTTC
CDR3aa: CASSFSGLAGGQETQYF

d_gene: .
j_gene: TRBJ1-2
v_gene: TRBV2
abundance: many
CDR3nt: TGTGCCAGCAAAGCGGGTGGCTATGGCTACACCTTC
CDR3aa: CASKAGGYGYTF

d_gene: TRBD1
j_gene: TRBJ1-1
v_gene: TRBV19
abundance: .
CDR3nt: TGTGCCAGTAGCCGACGGGGACAGGGATACGATGAAGCTTTCTTT
CDR3aa: CASSRRGQGYDEAFF

d_gene: .
j_gene: TRBJ2-6
v_gene: TRBV7-2
abundance: many
CDR3nt: TGTGCCAGCAGCTTAGCGGGGGGCTCTGGGGCCAACGTCCTGACTTTC
CDR3aa: CASSLAGGSGANVLTF

d_gene: TRBD1
j_gene: TRBJ2-7
v_gene: TRBV18
abundance: few
CDR3nt: TGTGCCAGCTCCAAAATCAACAGGGGATATTACAATGAGCAGTACTTC
CDR3aa: CASSKINRGYYNEQYF

d_gene: TRBD1
j_gene: TRBJ1-2
v_gene: TRBV6-1
abundance: few
CDR3nt: TGTGCCAGCCAGGACAGGGCGTACGGGGATTGGGGTCACACCTTC
CDR3aa: CASQDRAYGDWGHTF

d_gene: TRBD2
j_gene: TRBJ2-1
v_gene: TRBV5-4
abundance: many
CDR3nt: TGTGCCAGCAGCTTGGTCCCTACTAGCGGGGGAGACTCCTACAATGAGCAGTTCTTC
CDR3aa: CASSLVPTSGGDSYNEQFF

d_gene: .
j_gene: TRBJ2-1
v_gene: TRBV28
abundance: many
CDR3nt: TGTGCCAGCAGTTTTAAGGGGGGCTCGGATGAGCAGTTCTTC
CDR3aa: CASSFKGGSDEQFF

d_gene: TRBD1
j_gene: TRBJ1-2
v_gene: TRBV6-5
abundance: many
CDR3nt: TGTGCCAGCAACAGGGGTAGTGGGTATGGCTACACCTTC
CDR3aa: CASNRGSGYGYTF

d_gene: .
j_gene: TRBJ2-7
v_gene: TRBV6-5
abundance: many
CDR3nt: TGTGCCAGCAGTACCCCTAGGTACGGAGGGGACGAGCAGTACTTC
CDR3aa: CASSTPRYGGDEQYF

d_gene: .
j_gene: TRBJ2-1
v_gene: TRBV20-1
abundance: many
CDR3nt: TGCAGTGCTAGAGATTGGGTTGGTGGGGGCTACAATGAGCAGTTCTTC
CDR3aa: CSARDWVGGGYNEQFF

d_gene: .
j_gene: TRBJ2-5
v_gene: TRBV30
abundance: many
CDR3nt: TGTGCCCAGCGAGGAGGAGAAGAGACCCAGTACTTC
CDR3aa: CAQRGGEETQYF

d_gene: .
j_gene: TRBJ2-7
v_gene: TRBV10-2
abundance: .
CDR3nt: TGCGCCAGCAGTGGAACCGGGAGTAGCTCCTACGAGCAGTACTTC
CDR3aa: CASSGTGSSSYEQYF

d_gene: .
j_gene: TRBJ2-5
v_gene: TRBV7-3
abundance: many
CDR3nt: TGTGCCAGCAGCTCAGACCCATCCGGGGTCCAGTACTTC
CDR3aa: CASSSDPSGVQYF

d_gene: .
j_gene: TRBJ1-2
v_gene: TRBV7-2
abundance: many
CDR3nt: TGTGCCAGCAGCTTCCGAAGAGACTATGGCTACACCTTC
CDR3aa: CASSFRRDYGYTF

d_gene: .
j_gene: TRBJ2-3
v_gene: TRBV7-2
abundance: many
CDR3nt: TGTGCCAGCAGCTCCCGGGCTCAGGGGGGGGGCGTTACGCAGTATTTT
CDR3aa: CASSSRAQGGGVTQYF

d_gene: TRBD1
j_gene: TRBJ2-7
v_gene: TRBV7-2
abundance: .
CDR3nt: TGTGCCAGCAGCTTACCTGGGACAGGGGATCTGCAGTACTTC
CDR3aa: CASSLPGTGDLQYF

d_gene: .
j_gene: TRBJ2-5
v_gene: TRBV9
abundance: many
CDR3nt: TGTGCCAGCAGCGTAATGAGAGAGACCCAGTACTTC
CDR3aa: CASSVMRETQYF

d_gene: .
j_gene: TRBJ2-5
v_gene: TRBV30
abundance: many
CDR3nt: TGTGCCTGGAGCGCGCTAGGGGGGGCTCAAGAGACCCAGTACTTC
CDR3aa: CAWSALGGAQETQYF

d_gene: TRBD1
j_gene: TRBJ1-5
v_gene: TRBV5-6
abundance: many
CDR3nt: TGTGCCAGCAGCTCCGGGACAGGGGCGAGCAATCAGCCCCAGCATTTT
CDR3aa: CASSSGTGASNQPQHF

d_gene: TRBD1
j_gene: TRBJ2-7
v_gene: TRBV2
abundance: .
CDR3nt: TGTGCCAGCAGTGAAAAAGGGGGCGTTTGGGCTGAGCAGTACTTC
CDR3aa: CASSEKGGVWAEQYF

d_gene: .
j_gene: TRBJ2-7
v_gene: TRBV28
abundance: .
CDR3nt: TGTGCCAGCAGGGCCATTCTGTACGAGCAGTACTTC
CDR3aa: CASRAILYEQYF

d_gene: TRBD1
j_gene: TRBJ1-2
v_gene: TRBV20-1
abundance: few
CDR3nt: TGCAGTGCTAGAGACCTGGGACAGGGTAACTATGGCTACACCTTC
CDR3aa: CSARDLGQGNYGYTF

d_gene: .
j_gene: TRBJ1-1
v_gene: TRBV5-1
abundance: .
CDR3nt: TGCGCCAGCAGCTTCTCGTGGAACACTGAAGCTTTCTTT
CDR3aa: CASSFSWNTEAFF

d_gene: .
j_gene: TRBJ2-5
v_gene: TRBV6-6
abundance: .
CDR3nt: TGTGCCGGCAGTTACGGGGGCGGCGAGACCCAGTACTTC
CDR3aa: CAGSYGGGETQYF

d_gene: .
j_gene: TRBJ2-1
v_gene: TRBV6-2/TRBV6-3
abundance: .
CDR3nt: TGTGCCAGCAGTTACTCGAACTTCCCCGTCTATGAGCAGTTCTTC
CDR3aa: CASSYSNFPVYEQFF

d_gene: TRBD1
j_gene: TRBJ2-1
v_gene: TRBV7-8
abundance: .
CDR3nt: TGTGCCAGCAGCGGACCCGGGACAGGGTTTTTGCGTCAGGGGACTTTTTATGAGCAGTTCTTC
CDR3aa: CASSGPGTGFLRQGTFYEQFF

d_gene: .
j_gene: TRBJ2-5
v_gene: TRBV4-1
abundance: many
CDR3nt: TGCGCCAGCAGCCAAGAGGTGACGTGGACCCAGTACTTC
CDR3aa: CASSQEVTWTQYF

d_gene: TRBD1
j_gene: TRBJ2-2
v_gene: TRBV12-3/TRBV12-4
abundance: .
CDR3nt: TGTGCCTGCAGTTTGGGCGGGACAGGGAACACCGGGGAGCTGTTTTTT
CDR3aa: CACSLGGTGNTGELFF

d_gene: .
j_gene: TRBJ2-5
v_gene: TRBV5-1
abundance: .
CDR3nt: TGCGCCAGCAGCTGGATGCCTACAGGGTCCTCAGAGACCCAGTACTTC
CDR3aa: CASSWMPTGSSETQYF

d_gene: .
j_gene: TRBJ2-3
v_gene: TRBV7-2
abundance: many
CDR3nt: .
CDR3aa: CASSFGGGAEYF

d_gene: .
j_gene: TRBJ2-1
v_gene: TRBV5-1
abundance: many
CDR3nt: TGCGCCAGCAGCGGGGTCGGGGCCGGGAGAAATGAGCAGTTCTTC
CDR3aa: CASSGVGAGRNEQFF

d_gene: .
j_gene: TRBJ1-2
v_gene: TRBV20-1
abundance: .
CDR3nt: TGCAGTGCTAGAGACCCAGACAGACCTAATGGCCCCACCTTC
CDR3aa: CSARDPDRPNGPTF

d_gene: .
j_gene: TRBJ1-2
v_gene: TRBV20-1
abundance: many
CDR3nt: TGCAGTGCTAGTCCCAACGCAGACTATGGCTACACCTTC
CDR3aa: CSASPNADYGYTF

d_gene: .
j_gene: TRBJ1-1
v_gene: TRBV29-1
abundance: .
CDR3nt: TGCAGCGCAATTCAACAGGGCACTGAAGCTTTCTTT
CDR3aa: CSAIQQGTEAFF

d_gene: .
j_gene: TRBJ1-3
v_gene: TRBV6-2/TRBV6-3
abundance: .
CDR3nt: TGTGCCAGCAGACGCAGGGTTGGAAACACCATATATTTT
CDR3aa: CASRRRVGNTIYF

d_gene: .
j_gene: TRBJ2-3
v_gene: TRBV7-8
abundance: .
CDR3nt: TGTGCCAGCAGCTTTGGGCGGGCTGGCACAGATACGCAGTATTTT
CDR3aa: CASSFGRAGTDTQYF

d_gene: .
j_gene: TRBJ2-5
v_gene: TRBV7-8
abundance: .
CDR3nt: TGTGCCAGCGGCTTAGGTGGGGTCCAAGAGACCCAGTACTTC
CDR3aa: CASGLGGVQETQYF

d_gene: TRBD1
j_gene: TRBJ1-1
v_gene: TRBV20-1
abundance: few
CDR3nt: TGCAGTGCCACCGGACAGGGGGAAACTGAAGCTTTCTTT
CDR3aa: CSATGQGETEAFF

d_gene: .
j_gene: TRBJ1-2
v_gene: TRBV28
abundance: many
CDR3nt: TGTGCCAGCAGTGACAGTAACTATGGCTACACCTTC
CDR3aa: CASSDSNYGYTF

d_gene: .
j_gene: TRBJ2-1
v_gene: TRBV5-1
abundance: .
CDR3nt: TGCGCCAGCAGCTTGCAAGCGGATACCTACAATGAGCAGTTCTTC
CDR3aa: CASSLQADTYNEQFF

d_gene: TRBD1
j_gene: TRBJ1-5
v_gene: TRBV7-6
abundance: many
CDR3nt: TGTGCCAGCAGCGTCCGACAGGGGGGAAATCAGCCCCAGCATTTT
CDR3aa: CASSVRQGGNQPQHF

d_gene: TRBD1
j_gene: TRBJ2-3
v_gene: TRBV6-2/TRBV6-3
abundance: many
CDR3nt: TGTGCCAGCAGAGACCGGTTCAGTATTAGGGGACAGAACACAGATACGCAGTATTTT
CDR3aa: CASRDRFSIRGQNTDTQYF

d_gene: TRBD1
j_gene: TRBJ1-1
v_gene: TRBV20-1
abundance: .
CDR3nt: TGCAGTGCTAATGGACAGGGTAACACTGAAGCTTTCTTT
CDR3aa: CSANGQGNTEAFF

d_gene: .
j_gene: TRBJ1-4
v_gene: TRBV12-3/TRBV12-4
abundance: .
CDR3nt: TGTGCCAGCAGTTGGGGACTGGGATGGGGTGAAAAACTGTTTTTT
CDR3aa: CASSWGLGWGEKLFF

d_gene: .
j_gene: TRBJ1-1
v_gene: TRBV27
abundance: .
CDR3nt: TGTGCCAGCAAGGGACACGGGAACACTGAAGCTTTCTTT
CDR3aa: CASKGHGNTEAFF

d_gene: .
j_gene: TRBJ2-1
v_gene: TRBV12-3/TRBV12-4
abundance: many
CDR3nt: TGTGCCAGCAGTTTAACAGGGAGGAATGAGCAGTTCTTC
CDR3aa: CASSLTGRNEQFF

d_gene: .
j_gene: TRBJ2-6
v_gene: TRBV5-5
abundance: .
CDR3nt: TGTGCCAGCAGCTTGGGGATTGGGGCTGGGGCCAACGTCCGGACTTTC
CDR3aa: CASSLGIGAGANVRTF

d_gene: .
j_gene: TRBJ1-4
v_gene: TRBV20-1
abundance: many
CDR3nt: TGCAGTGCTAGAGATGGGGGGGCCTCGGAAAAACTGTTTTTT
CDR3aa: CSARDGGASEKLFF

d_gene: .
j_gene: TRBJ1-6
v_gene: TRBV7-2
abundance: many
CDR3nt: TGTGCCAGCACGGGAGGGTTAAGGTCACCCCTCCACTTT
CDR3aa: CASTGGLRSPLHF

d_gene: TRBD1
j_gene: TRBJ2-7
v_gene: TRBV28
abundance: .
CDR3nt: TGTACCAGCAGAGGACAGGACGGTTACGAGCAGTACTTC
CDR3aa: CTSRGQDGYEQYF

d_gene: TRBD1
j_gene: TRBJ2-1
v_gene: TRBV29-1
abundance: .
CDR3nt: TGCAGCGTTGACCGGGACAGGGGGCTCGGTGAGCAGTTCTTC
CDR3aa: CSVDRDRGLGEQFF

d_gene: TRBD2
j_gene: TRBJ2-4
v_gene: TRBV5-6
abundance: .
CDR3nt: TGTGCCAGCAGCGGCCGGGGGACTAGCGGGAGGCCGATTCAGTACTTC
CDR3aa: CASSGRGTSGRPIQYF

d_gene: TRBD2
j_gene: TRBJ2-1
v_gene: TRBV7-6
abundance: .
CDR3nt: TGTGCCAGCAGCTTAGGGGTAGCGGGGGAAGTGGTTGGGCAGTTCTTC
CDR3aa: CASSLGVAGEVVGQFF

d_gene: TRBD1
j_gene: TRBJ2-7
v_gene: TRBV11-2
abundance: .
CDR3nt: TGTGCCAGCAGCATCCTACCGGGACAGGGATACGAGCAGTACTTC
CDR3aa: CASSILPGQGYEQYF

d_gene: TRBD1
j_gene: TRBJ1-2
v_gene: TRBV28
abundance: many
CDR3nt: TGTGCCAGCAGTTTACAGGACAGGGAAGGCGGCTACACCTTC
CDR3aa: CASSLQDREGGYTF

d_gene: .
j_gene: TRBJ1-5
v_gene: TRBV6-2/TRBV6-3
abundance: .
CDR3nt: TGTGCCAGCACTCCTCTGGCCAGCAATCAGCCCCAGCATTTT
CDR3aa: CASTPLASNQPQHF